The 24 T cell receptor beta chains given below trace back to one sample, sequenced in a study of T cell responses to AZD1222 COVID-19 vaccine. The assay was immunoSEQ multiplex PCR, and TCRdb's table has in-frame clones only and misses some. The sample includes roughly 130,000 clones, roughly nine tenths of them seen just once. The sequences come from peripheral blood, collected on day 0 of AZD1222 vaccination. All receptors come from an adult in good health.

The genes are TRBV5-1 and TRBJ1-3; unclear D gene. The germline V and J ends were trimmed by 4 bases and 0 bases, with 17 bases remaining between them. The V gene's germline CDR1 is SGHRS and CDR2 YFSETQ. The CDR3 spans 17 residues. The CDR3 protein is CASSQRPAGSSGNTIYF. The CDR3 DNA sequence: TGCGCCAGCAGCCAGAGGCCAGCAGGCAGCTCTGGAAACACCATATATTTT.

J is TRBJ1-2 and V is TRBV14; 9 bases map to TRBD1. The V gene end was trimmed by 5 bases and the J gene end by 2 bases; junction bases not matched to a gene: 18. The CDR3 loop spans 19 amino acids. Germline V gives CDR1 SGHDN, CDR2 FVKESK. The CDR3 DNA reads as TGTGCCAGCAGCAACCTACCGGGACAGGGTTTTGGGTACAACTATGGCTACACCTTC. Its protein is CASSNLPGQGFGYNYGYTF.

In its sample, this clone was seen a few times. The J gene is TRBJ1-2, the V gene TRBV2; no definite D call. The CDR3 is 13 residues long. Deletions cut 1 base from V and 3 bases from J, with 6 bases between. Per germline, CDR1 SNHLY and CDR2 FYNNEI. CDR3 sequence: CASSEGADYGYTF. DNA for the CDR3: TGTGCCAGCAGTGAAGGGGCGGACTATGGCTACACCTTC.

The chain has TRBV7-6 and TRBJ1-2; D uncertain. V lost 5 bases to trimming and J lost 8 bases, with 9 bases between them. Germline CDR1 SGHVS, CDR2 FNYEAQ. This CDR3 is 11 amino acids long. For the CDR3, the DNA is TGTGCCAGCAGCCCCGAGGAGGGCTACACCTTC. This encodes CASSPEEGYTF.

The gene calls are TRBV29-1 and TRBJ2-5; no clear D. CDR3 size: 12 residues. V was clipped by 3 bases and J by 1 base, with 6 bases between them. Germline loops: CDR1 SQVTM, CDR2 ANQGSEA. CDR3 coding DNA: TGCAGCGTTGACGCCGCCCAAGAGACCCAGTACTTC. Protein product: CSVDAAQETQYF.

This chain connects TRBV7-9 to TRBJ1-6; 10 bases are a match to TRBD1. The CDR3 consists of 12 residues. The V segment lost 8 bases and the J segment 13 bases; nucleotides outside the gene matches: 5. The germline V gene has CDR1 SEHNR and CDR2 FQNEAQ (reference sequence). The CDR3 loop reads CASQGTGDPLHF. CDR3 coding DNA: TGTGCCAGCCAGGGGACAGGGGACCCCCTCCACTTT.

V and J are TRBV29-1 and TRBJ2-1; D is possibly TRBD2 (7 bases). V lost 2 bases, J lost 7 bases, and 24 bases lay in between. CDR1 SQVTM and CDR2 ANQGSEA come from the germline V gene. The CDR3 extends over 17 amino acids. The CDR3 DNA follows: TGCAGCGTTGAACCCTGGAGGGGGAGGGCCGGCGGTAATGAGCAGTTCTTC. Protein: CSVEPWRGRAGGNEQFF.

This rearrangement joins TRBV27 to TRBJ2-1; no clear D gene. Germline CDR1 reads MNHEY; CDR2 reads SMNVEV (reference sequence). The CDR3 runs 13 residues. V was trimmed by 3 bases and J by 1 base, leaving 4 bases between them. The CDR3, as DNA: TGTGCCAGCAGTTTTGATTCCTACAATGAGCAGTTCTTC. Translated: CASSFDSYNEQFF.

The chain carries TRBV3-1 (or the pseudogene TRBV3-2) and TRBJ2-7; D unresolved. With 1 base removed from V and 6 bases from J, the gap between germline ends came to 4 bases. The length of the CDR3 is 11 residues. The germline gives CDR1 LGHDT, CDR2 YNNKEL (reference sequence). This CDR3 is CASSQVSEQYF. The DNA for the CDR3 is TGTGCCAGCAGCCAAGTCTCCGAGCAGTACTTC.

This chain connects TRBV6-5 to TRBJ2-3; no clear D gene. The V and J ends lost 6 bases and 3 bases respectively, with 7 bases between them. The length of the CDR3 is 12 residues. CDR1 and CDR2 (germline): MNHEY, SVGAGI. The CDR3 DNA follows: TGTGCCAGCAGCCTAGGGACAGATACGCAGTATTTT. Translated, it gives CASSLGTDTQYF.

This clone was picked up one time. The chain recombines TRBV7-9 with TRBJ1-2; 11 nucleotides line up with TRBD1. The CDR3 sequence is 17 residues long. In germline, CDR1 is SEHNR, CDR2 FQNEAQ (reference sequence). J lost 7 bases, V lost 4 bases, and 14 bases had no gene match. The chain's CDR3 is CASSSRSGGQGARGYTF. CDR3 bases: TGTGCCAGCAGCTCCAGATCCGGAGGACAGGGGGCGCGTGGCTACACCTTC.

The chain carries TRBV15 and TRBJ1-2, with D maybe TRBD1 (5 bases). The CDR3 loop spans 14 amino acids. Trimming cost V 0 bases and J 3 bases, with 8 bases left between them. CDR1 is LNHNV, CDR2 YYDKDF, per germline (reference sequence). CDR3 sequence: CATSRDWGDYGYTF. For the CDR3, the DNA is TGTGCCACCAGCAGAGATTGGGGGGACTATGGCTACACCTTC.

The chain carries TRBV28 and TRBJ1-5; TRBD1 is a possible D gene (6 bases). The CDR3 is made up of 16 amino acids. CDR1 is MDHEN, CDR2 SYDVKM, per germline. Trimming removed 1 base at V and 4 bases at J, with 14 bases between. CDR3 loop: CASSLFLIGGNQPQHF. The CDR3 region has the DNA TGTGCCAGCAGTTTATTCCTCATAGGGGGGAATCAGCCCCAGCATTTT.

The rearrangement links TRBV18 to TRBJ1-3; no firm D call. Trimming cost V 3 bases and J 0 bases, with 9 bases left between them. Germline values: CDR1 KGHSH, CDR2 LQKENI. The CDR3 consists of 15 residues. CDR3 region: CASSPQQPSGNTIYF. The CDR3 region has the DNA TGTGCCAGCTCACCTCAGCAACCCTCTGGAAACACCATATATTTT. The full variable domain, its missing parts supplied by reference TRBV18 and TRBJ1-3, is NAGVMQNPRHLVRRRGQEARLRCSPMKGHSHVYWYRQLPEEGLKFMVYLQKENIIDESGMPKERFSAEFPKEGPSILRIQQVVRGDSAAYFCASSPQQPSGNTIYFGEGSWLTVV.

The chain uses TRBV28 and TRBJ2-2; TRBD2 matches at 12 bases. This CDR3 region has 20 residues. With V trimmed by 5 bases and J by 0 bases, 13 bases remained unmatched. Germline V gives CDR1 MDHEN, CDR2 SYDVKM. CDR3 nucleotides: TGTGCCAGCAGTCCCCCGTCGACTAGCGGGAGTATATCGAACACCGGGGAGCTGTTTTTT. This translates into CASSPPSTSGSISNTGELFF.

The V and J genes are TRBV7-9 and TRBJ1-3; 7 positions match TRBD1. This CDR3 is 17 amino acids long. Germline values: CDR1 SEHNR, CDR2 FQNEAQ (reference sequence). The V segment lost 5 bases and the J segment 1 base; nucleotides outside the gene matches: 11. CDR3 in amino acids: CASSGEGAVSSGNTIYF. The CDR3 DNA follows: TGTGCCAGCAGCGGAGAGGGGGCGGTTTCGTCTGGAAACACCATATATTTT. The variable domain in full, completed from reference TRBV7-9 and TRBJ1-3, reads DTGVSQNPRHKITKRGQNVTFRCDPISEHNRLYWYRQTLGQGPEFLTYFQNEAQLEKSRLLSDRFSAERPKGSFSTLEIQRTEQGDSAMYLCASSGEGAVSSGNTIYFGEGSWLTVV.

The rearrangement joins TRBV7-8 to TRBJ2-2; 12 nucleotides agree with TRBD2. The germline CDR1 and CDR2 sequences are SGHVS and FQNEAQ. The length of the CDR3 is 17 residues. Trimming cost V 4 bases and J 6 bases; bases outside gene matches: 9. The chain's CDR3 is CASSSGLAGPLAGELFF. DNA of the CDR3: TGTGCCAGCAGCTCCGGACTAGCGGGACCTTTGGCCGGGGAGCTGTTTTTT.

The chain has TRBV5-4 and TRBJ1-1; a weak D match, TRBD1 (5 bases). The CDR3 is 15 amino acids. V was shortened by 0 bases and J by 0 bases, with 9 bases between the two germline ends. From germline, CDR1 is SGHNT and CDR2 YYREEE (reference sequence). The CDR3 coding sequence is TGTGCCAGCAGCTTGGGACAGAGCATGAACACTGAAGCTTTCTTT. Protein product: CASSLGQSMNTEAFF.

This clone was detected only once. The V call is TRBV3-1 (or the pseudogene TRBV3-2), the J call TRBJ2-1; D is perhaps TRBD1 (6 bases). This CDR3 comprises 15 residues. V was trimmed by 0 bases and J by 6 bases, leaving 12 bases between them. Germline V CDR1 and CDR2: LGHDT, YNNKEL (reference sequence). The DNA of the CDR3 is TGTGCCAGCAGCCAAGACAGGGGATCCGGCAATGAGCAGTTCTTC. Its translation is CASSQDRGSGNEQFF.

Only one count was recorded for this clone. This rearrangement joins TRBV13 to TRBJ2-3, with TRBD2 matching over 9 bases. Germline loops: CDR1 PRHDT, CDR2 FYEKMQ (reference sequence). This CDR3 has 15 residues. Trimming at V came to 6 bases and at J to 2 bases, leaving 6 bases not matched to a gene. In DNA, the CDR3 is TGTGCCAGCAGGCAGCTAGCGGGGATCACAGATACGCAGTATTTT. It encodes CASRQLAGITDTQYF.

V gene TRBV11-3 combines with J gene TRBJ1-1, with TRBD1 as a possible D gene (6 bases). The germline V and J ends were trimmed by 5 bases and 8 bases, with 15 bases remaining between them. Per germline, CDR1 SGHNT and CDR2 YENEEA. This CDR3 has 13 amino acids. CDR3 DNA sequence: TGTGCCAGCAGCCTCCTTCCGGGACAAGAAGCTTTCTTT. It is translated as CASSLLPGQEAFF.

This rearrangement joins TRBV2 to TRBJ1-2, with no clear D. The CDR3 has 11 amino acids. Trimming took off 3 bases at V and 1 base at J, with 0 bases between the two ends. CDR1 and CDR2 (germline): SNHLY, FYNNEI. CDR3 residues: CASSDNYGYTF. The CDR3 DNA is TGTGCCAGCAGTGATAACTATGGCTACACCTTC. Full variable domain (remainder filled in from reference TRBV2 and TRBJ1-2): EPEVTQTPSHQVTQMGQEVILRCVPISNHLYFYWYRQILGQKVEFLVSFYNNEISEKSEIFDDQFSVERPDGSNFTLKIRSTKLEDSAMYFCASSDNYGYTFGSGTRLTVV.

This rearrangement joins TRBV9 to TRBJ1-5; perhaps TRBD1 as D (5 bases). CDR1 and CDR2 from the germline V gene are SGDLS and YYNGEE. The CDR3 runs to 15 residues. The V end was cut by 4 bases, the J end by 3 bases, with 14 bases between. DNA for the CDR3: TGTGCCAGCAGCCTTCGGGGGGAGTACAATCAGCCCCAGCATTTT. Protein sequence: CASSLRGEYNQPQHF.

This clone was seen a single time. The rearrangement joins TRBV3-1 (or the pseudogene TRBV3-2) to TRBJ1-4, with no clear D. Trimming removed 10 bases from V and 6 bases from J, with 15 bases in between. This CDR3 is built from 13 residues. Germline V gene sequence: CDR1 LGHDT, CDR2 YNNKEL (reference sequence). DNA of the CDR3: TGTGCCACTCGAGGACCAACGCATGAAAAACTGTTTTTT. It is translated as CATRGPTHEKLFF.